A selection of T cell receptor beta chains follows, all from one sample in a study of graft-versus-host responses after intestinal transplantation. No cognate antigen is known for these TCRs. Measured with immunoSEQ multiplex PCR; TCRdb has only the in-frame clones, and not every one. The sample yields over 100,000 clones, roughly 91% seen once. The sample was unstimulated CD4+ T cells sorted from spleen or lymph node cells, taken before intestinal transplant. The receptors stem from a human donor who received an intestinal transplant. Each CDR3 is given with its conserved first and last residue. Each record gives: J gene, D gene, V gene, clone size, CDR3 protein, CDR3 DNA. D genes are given only for firm matches. A row's size may be missing; if present it is once, few, many or a size class.

j_call: TRBJ2-3; d_call: -; v_call: TRBV19; clone_size: -; cdr3_aa: CATQPGTRTDTQYF; cdr3_nt: TGTGCCACACAACCCGGGACACGCACAGATACGCAGTATTTT
j_call: TRBJ1-5; d_call: -; v_call: TRBV27; clone_size: -; cdr3_aa: CASSLTGKRIQPQHF; cdr3_nt: TGTGCCAGCAGTCTAACGGGGAAGAGGATTCAGCCCCAGCATTTT
j_call: TRBJ2-5; d_call: TRBD2; v_call: TRBV5-1; clone_size: -; cdr3_aa: CASSVTSGKETQYF; cdr3_nt: TGCGCCAGCAGCGTGACTAGCGGAAAAGAGACCCAGTACTTC
j_call: TRBJ1-2; d_call: TRBD1; v_call: TRBV6-5; clone_size: once; cdr3_aa: CASRTGVYYGYTF; cdr3_nt: TGTGCCAGCAGGACAGGGGTTTACTATGGCTACACCTTC
j_call: TRBJ1-2; d_call: -; v_call: TRBV9; clone_size: -; cdr3_aa: CASSLGPSSSGYTF; cdr3_nt: TGTGCCAGCAGTCTTGGACCGAGTTCGAGTGGCTACACCTTC
j_call: TRBJ2-2; d_call: -; v_call: TRBV14; clone_size: -; cdr3_aa: CASSRARANTGELFF; cdr3_nt: TGTGCCAGCAGCCGGGCCAGGGCGAACACCGGGGAGCTGTTTTTT
j_call: TRBJ1-1; d_call: -; v_call: TRBV6-6; clone_size: -; cdr3_aa: CASSYRSGRLNTEAFF; cdr3_nt: TGTGCCAGCAGTTATCGGTCAGGAAGGCTGAACACTGAAGCTTTCTTT
j_call: TRBJ2-5; d_call: -; v_call: TRBV29-1; clone_size: -; cdr3_aa: CSVHQGSWALGETQYF; cdr3_nt: TGCAGCGTTCACCAGGGGTCGTGGGCGTTGGGAGAGACCCAGTACTTC
j_call: TRBJ2-3; d_call: -; v_call: TRBV11-2; clone_size: -; cdr3_aa: CASSLGRGGTDTQYF; cdr3_nt: TGTGCCAGCAGCTTAGGCAGGGGGGGCACAGATACGCAGTATTTT
j_call: TRBJ2-3; d_call: TRBD1; v_call: TRBV7-9; clone_size: -; cdr3_aa: CASSLGGGQGLTDTQYF; cdr3_nt: TGTGCCAGCAGCTTAGGGGGGGGACAGGGCCTCACAGATACGCAGTATTTT
j_call: TRBJ1-2; d_call: TRBD1; v_call: TRBV23-1; clone_size: -; cdr3_aa: CASSHVRDRGFYGYTF; cdr3_nt: TGCGCCAGCAGTCACGTCCGGGACAGGGGGTTCTATGGCTACACCTTC
j_call: TRBJ2-7; d_call: -; v_call: TRBV5-6; clone_size: once; cdr3_aa: CASSHGGSVYEQYF; cdr3_nt: TGTGCCAGCAGCCATGGGGGGAGTGTCTACGAGCAGTACTTC
j_call: TRBJ2-3; d_call: TRBD2; v_call: TRBV7-3; clone_size: -; cdr3_aa: CASTLTGGDTQYF; cdr3_nt: TGTGCCAGCACCCTAACGGGGGGAGATACGCAGTATTTT
j_call: TRBJ2-1; d_call: -; v_call: TRBV30; clone_size: -; cdr3_aa: CAWGDYEQFF; cdr3_nt: TGTGCCTGGGGCGACTATGAGCAGTTCTTC
j_call: TRBJ1-1; d_call: TRBD1; v_call: TRBV19; clone_size: -; cdr3_aa: CASSRGDRTDTEAFF; cdr3_nt: TGTGCCAGTAGTCGCGGGGACAGGACGGACACTGAAGCTTTCTTT
j_call: TRBJ2-1; d_call: TRBD2; v_call: TRBV5-1; clone_size: -; cdr3_aa: CASSLGLGNNEQFF; cdr3_nt: TGCGCCAGCAGCTTAGGACTAGGAAACAATGAGCAGTTCTTC
j_call: TRBJ2-2; d_call: -; v_call: TRBV5-8; clone_size: -; cdr3_aa: CASSLRRTGELFF; cdr3_nt: TGTGCCAGCAGCTTGCGCCGTACCGGGGAGCTGTTTTTT
j_call: TRBJ1-2; d_call: TRBD1; v_call: TRBV7-8; clone_size: -; cdr3_aa: CASSGEGAGYTF; cdr3_nt: TGTGCCAGCAGCGGAGAGGGGGCGGGCTACACCTTC
j_call: TRBJ1-1; d_call: -; v_call: TRBV11-2; clone_size: -; cdr3_aa: CASSLRGLEAFF; cdr3_nt: TGTGCCAGCAGCTTAAGAGGGCTTGAAGCTTTCTTT
j_call: TRBJ2-1; d_call: TRBD1; v_call: TRBV5-4; clone_size: -; cdr3_aa: CASSFPPGGYNEQFF; cdr3_nt: TGTGCCAGCAGCTTCCCGCCAGGGGGATACAATGAGCAGTTCTTC
j_call: TRBJ2-7; d_call: TRBD2; v_call: TRBV5-1; clone_size: -; cdr3_aa: CASSWDPGGEQYF; cdr3_nt: TGCGCCAGCAGCTGGGATCCCGGGGGGGAGCAGTACTTC
j_call: TRBJ1-1; d_call: -; v_call: TRBV5-6; clone_size: -; cdr3_aa: CASKEGAEAFF; cdr3_nt: TGTGCCAGCAAGGAAGGCGCTGAAGCTTTCTTT
j_call: TRBJ2-7; d_call: TRBD2; v_call: TRBV29-1; clone_size: -; cdr3_aa: CSVGGLASYEQYF; cdr3_nt: TGCAGCGTTGGGGGACTAGCCTCCTACGAGCAGTACTTC
j_call: TRBJ2-1; d_call: TRBD2; v_call: TRBV28; clone_size: -; cdr3_aa: CASSSGTGGDDEQFF; cdr3_nt: TGTGCCAGCAGTTCCGGGACTGGGGGGGACGATGAGCAGTTCTTC
j_call: TRBJ2-1; d_call: -; v_call: TRBV7-3; clone_size: -; cdr3_aa: CASSGGQAGNEQFF; cdr3_nt: TGTGCCAGCAGTGGAGGACAGGCGGGGAATGAGCAGTTCTTC
j_call: TRBJ2-7; d_call: -; v_call: TRBV6-6; clone_size: -; cdr3_aa: CASSYDGELGEQYF; cdr3_nt: TGTGCCAGCAGTTACGATGGTGAACTGGGTGAGCAGTACTTC
j_call: TRBJ2-2; d_call: -; v_call: TRBV7-9; clone_size: -; cdr3_aa: CASSPGTLGELFF; cdr3_nt: TGCGCCAGCAGCCCTGGGACCCTCGGGGAGCTGTTTTTT
j_call: TRBJ2-7; d_call: -; v_call: TRBV18; clone_size: few; cdr3_aa: CASSPRQGITYEQYF; cdr3_nt: TGTGCCAGCTCACCAAGGCAGGGGATAACCTACGAGCAGTACTTC
j_call: TRBJ1-5; d_call: -; v_call: TRBV19; clone_size: -; cdr3_aa: CASSIDYQGTQHF; cdr3_nt: TGTGCCAGTAGTATAGATTACCAGGGGACCCAGCATTTT
j_call: TRBJ1-2; d_call: TRBD1; v_call: TRBV10-3; clone_size: -; cdr3_aa: CAIRWAGGGYTF; cdr3_nt: TGTGCCATCAGGTGGGCAGGGGGTGGCTACACCTTC
j_call: TRBJ2-5; d_call: -; v_call: TRBV28; clone_size: -; cdr3_aa: CASSGTPPGTIETQYF; cdr3_nt: TGTGCCAGCAGTGGCACTCCGCCAGGGACAATAGAGACCCAGTACTTC
j_call: TRBJ2-7; d_call: TRBD1; v_call: TRBV25-1; clone_size: -; cdr3_aa: CASSDWTGGGEQYF; cdr3_nt: TGTGCCAGCAGTGACTGGACAGGGGGCGGCGAGCAGTACTTC
j_call: TRBJ2-7; d_call: -; v_call: TRBV4-1; clone_size: -; cdr3_aa: CASSYDFLYEQYF; cdr3_nt: TGCGCCAGCAGCTACGACTTCCTCTACGAGCAGTACTTC
j_call: TRBJ2-2; d_call: -; v_call: TRBV7-9; clone_size: -; cdr3_aa: CASRPRTVANTGELFF; cdr3_nt: TGTGCCAGCAGACCCAGGACAGTGGCGAACACCGGGGAGCTGTTTTTT
j_call: TRBJ2-6; d_call: -; v_call: TRBV27; clone_size: -; cdr3_aa: CASRSGLAGANVLTF; cdr3_nt: TGTGCCAGCAGGTCCGGTCTCGCCGGGGCCAACGTCCTGACTTTC
j_call: TRBJ2-5; d_call: -; v_call: TRBV11-1; clone_size: -; cdr3_aa: CASSLGLVRNEETQYF; cdr3_nt: TGTGCCAGCAGCTTAGGACTAGTGAGGAACGAGGAGACCCAGTACTTC
j_call: TRBJ2-2; d_call: -; v_call: TRBV5-1; clone_size: -; cdr3_aa: CASSRREAGELFF; cdr3_nt: TGCGCCAGCAGCAGGAGGGAAGCCGGGGAGCTGTTTTTT